This T cell receptor beta chain originates from a study of blood T cell repertoires in COVID-19. Method: immunoSEQ multiplex PCR; TCRdb's copy keeps in-frame clones and lacks some. In the table there are 170,000 or so clones, around 80% of which are singletons. The receptor was derived from a woman aged 55-70 years with acute or convalescent COVID-19. Material: peripheral blood.

The CDR3 nucleotides are TGCGCCAGCAGCCCTGAGACAGGTAATGAGCAGTTCTTC. Protein: CASSPETGNEQFF. The gene calls are TRBV4-3 and TRBJ2-1; the D gene is possibly TRBD1 (6 bases). V gave up 4 bases and J gave up 7 bases, with 11 bases separating them. The CDR3 is made up of 13 amino acids. The germline V gene encodes CDR1 LGHNA and CDR2 YSLEER.